This note documents a single T cell receptor beta chain sequence. These data originate in a study of OX40 agonist ivuxolimab in advanced cancers. The wider study: Of mixed ages from about 20 to 80 and averaging around 60 years, the group was roughly 83% male.

Germline V gene lookup returns CDR1 SGHAT and CDR2 FQNNGV. V lost 1 base and J 3 bases, leaving 12 bases between the germline ends. The CDR3 has 15 residues. Sequenced by immunoSEQ multiplex PCR; TCRdb stores in-frame clones only, minus some. This sample has tens of thousands of clones; over 80% occur once, and the top ten carry under 2%. The chain recombines TRBV11-2 with TRBJ2-5; D ambiguous. This specimen consisted of CD4+ or CD8+ T cells sorted from blood, obtained in a trial of the OX40 agonist ivuxolimab. The clonotype comes from an adult with an advanced solid tumor such as melanoma, head and neck, liver or kidney cancer. CDR3 in DNA: TGTGCCAGCAGCTTAGCCTTTTCACAGAAAGAGACCCAGTACTTC. It codes for CASSLAFSQKETQYF.